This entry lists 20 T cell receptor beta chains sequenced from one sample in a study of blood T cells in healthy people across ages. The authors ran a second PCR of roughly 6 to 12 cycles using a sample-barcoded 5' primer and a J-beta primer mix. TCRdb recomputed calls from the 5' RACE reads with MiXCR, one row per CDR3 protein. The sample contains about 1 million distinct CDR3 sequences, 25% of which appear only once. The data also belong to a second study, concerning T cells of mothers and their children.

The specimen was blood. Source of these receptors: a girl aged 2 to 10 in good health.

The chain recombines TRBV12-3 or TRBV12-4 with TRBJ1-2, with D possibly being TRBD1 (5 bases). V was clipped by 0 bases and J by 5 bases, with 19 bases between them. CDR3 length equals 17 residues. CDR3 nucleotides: TGTGCCAGCAGTTTAGCTTCTAGGGGTCCGGGGTTGTATGGCTACACCTTC. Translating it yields CASSLASRGPGLYGYTF.

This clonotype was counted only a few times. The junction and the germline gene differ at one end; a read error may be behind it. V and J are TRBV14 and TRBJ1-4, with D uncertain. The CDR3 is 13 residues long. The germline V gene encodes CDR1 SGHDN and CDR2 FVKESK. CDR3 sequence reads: CASRTGGSEKLFF. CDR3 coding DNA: TGTGCCAGCAGAACGGGAGGGAGTGAAAAGCTGTTTTTT.

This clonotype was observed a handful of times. In DNA, the CDR3 is TGCGCCAGCAGCCAATCGGTCACCGGGGAGCTGTTTTTT. Protein sequence: CASSQSVTGELFF. The rearrangement joins TRBV5-1 to TRBJ2-2; D is uncertain. This CDR3 has 13 amino acids. V lost 4 bases and J lost 4, with 8 bases in between. Per germline, CDR1 SGHRS and CDR2 YFSETQ.

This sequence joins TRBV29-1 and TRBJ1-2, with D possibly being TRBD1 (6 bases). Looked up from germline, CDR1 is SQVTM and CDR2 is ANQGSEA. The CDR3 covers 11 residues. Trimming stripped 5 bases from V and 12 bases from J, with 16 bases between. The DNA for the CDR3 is TGCAGCGTTTTTGCAGGGGAAGGCCACACCTTC. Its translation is CSVFAGEGHTF.

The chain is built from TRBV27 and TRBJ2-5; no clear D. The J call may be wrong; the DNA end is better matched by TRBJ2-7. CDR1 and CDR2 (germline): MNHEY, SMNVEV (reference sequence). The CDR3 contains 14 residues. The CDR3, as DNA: TGTGCCAGCAGTTTTAGTCTTAGAAGTTACGAGCAGTACTTC. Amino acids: CASSFSLRSYEQYF.

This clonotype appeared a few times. The CDR3 coding sequence is TGTGCCAGCAGCTTCGCCGGACTAGCCGAAGAGACCCAGTACTTC. Its protein is CASSFAGLAEETQYF. V is TRBV7-6 and J is TRBJ2-5, with 8 bases aligning to TRBD2. The CDR3 consists of 15 residues. J gave up 3 bases and V 3 bases, and 6 bases lay outside the gene matches. CDR1 is SGHVS and CDR2 is FNYEAQ in the germline V gene.

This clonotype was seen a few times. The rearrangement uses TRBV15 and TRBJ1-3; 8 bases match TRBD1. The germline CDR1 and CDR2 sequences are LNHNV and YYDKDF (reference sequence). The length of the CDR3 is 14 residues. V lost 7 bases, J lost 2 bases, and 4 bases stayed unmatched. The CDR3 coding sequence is TGTGCCACCACCCGGACAGGGACTGGAAACACCATATATTTT. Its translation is CATTRTGTGNTIYF.

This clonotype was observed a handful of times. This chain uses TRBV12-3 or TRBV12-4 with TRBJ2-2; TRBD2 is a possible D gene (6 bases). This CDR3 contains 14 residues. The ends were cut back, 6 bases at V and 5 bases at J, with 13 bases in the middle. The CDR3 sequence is CASSPGLKTGELFF. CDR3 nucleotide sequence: TGTGCCAGCAGCCCGGGACTTAAAACCGGGGAGCTGTTTTTT.

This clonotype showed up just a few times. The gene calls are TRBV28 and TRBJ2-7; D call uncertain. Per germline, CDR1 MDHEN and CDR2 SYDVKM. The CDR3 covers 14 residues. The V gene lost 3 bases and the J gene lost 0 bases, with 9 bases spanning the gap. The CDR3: CASSLVFTSYEQYF. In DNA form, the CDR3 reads TGTGCCAGCAGTTTGGTTTTCACCTCCTACGAGCAGTACTTC.

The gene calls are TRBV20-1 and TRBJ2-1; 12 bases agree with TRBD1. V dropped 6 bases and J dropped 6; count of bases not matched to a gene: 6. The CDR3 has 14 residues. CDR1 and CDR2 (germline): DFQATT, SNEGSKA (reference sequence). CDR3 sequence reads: CSALGQGASNEQFF. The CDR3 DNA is TGCAGTGCGCTGGGACAGGGGGCAAGCAATGAGCAGTTCTTC.

CDR3 sequence: CATSDRRTGDGYTF. The CDR3, as DNA: TGTGCCACCAGTGACCGGAGGACAGGGGATGGCTACACCTTC. This chain joins TRBV24-1 and TRBJ1-2, with 9 bases that match TRBD1. Per the germline V gene, CDR1 is KGHDR and CDR2 is SFDVKD. The CDR3 runs to 14 residues. J lost 6 bases, V lost 4 bases, and 5 bases had no gene match.

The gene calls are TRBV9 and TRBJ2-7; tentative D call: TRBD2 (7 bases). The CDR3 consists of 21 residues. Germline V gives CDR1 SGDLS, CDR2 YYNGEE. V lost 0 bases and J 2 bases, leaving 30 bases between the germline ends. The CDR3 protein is CASSVGSTSRDGGTHTYEQYF. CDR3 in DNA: TGTGCCAGCAGCGTAGGTAGTACGAGCAGGGACGGGGGGACACATACCTACGAGCAGTACTTC.

CDR3 loop: CAWGGQGNVLGTEAFF. The CDR3 bases are TGTGCCTGGGGGGGACAGGGCAACGTGTTGGGCACTGAAGCTTTCTTT. This chain uses TRBV28 with TRBJ1-1; TRBD1 matches 9 bases. This CDR3 is built from 16 residues. The J segment lost 4 bases and the V segment lost 11 bases, leaving 17 bases of the junction unmatched. Per germline, CDR1 MDHEN and CDR2 SYDVKM.

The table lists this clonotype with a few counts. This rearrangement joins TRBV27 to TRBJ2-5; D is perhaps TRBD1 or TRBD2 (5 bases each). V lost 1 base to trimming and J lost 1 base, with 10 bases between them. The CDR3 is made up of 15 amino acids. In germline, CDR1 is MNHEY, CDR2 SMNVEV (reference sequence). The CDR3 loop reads CASSLLRDPQETQYF. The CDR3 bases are TGTGCCAGCAGTTTATTACGGGACCCCCAAGAGACCCAGTACTTC.

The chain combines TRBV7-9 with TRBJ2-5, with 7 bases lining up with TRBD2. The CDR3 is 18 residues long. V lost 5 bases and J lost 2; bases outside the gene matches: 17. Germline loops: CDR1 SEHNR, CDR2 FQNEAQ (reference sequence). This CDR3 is CASSPRLADSSLQETQYF. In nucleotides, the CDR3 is TGTGCCAGCAGCCCACGCCTAGCGGATTCAAGTCTGCAAGAGACCCAGTACTTC.

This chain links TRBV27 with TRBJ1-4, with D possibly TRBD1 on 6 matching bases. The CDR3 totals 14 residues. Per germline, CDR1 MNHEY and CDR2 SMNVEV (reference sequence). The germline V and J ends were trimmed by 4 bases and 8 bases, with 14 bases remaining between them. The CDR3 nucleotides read TGTGCCAGCAGTTCCCACAGGGCGGGGGAAAAACTGTTTTTT. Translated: CASSSHRAGEKLFF.

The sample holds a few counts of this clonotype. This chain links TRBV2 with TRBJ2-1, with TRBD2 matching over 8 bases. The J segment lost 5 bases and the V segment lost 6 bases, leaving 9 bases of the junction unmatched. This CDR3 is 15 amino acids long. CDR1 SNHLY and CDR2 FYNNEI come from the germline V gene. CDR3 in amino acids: CASRAGTSIHNEQFF. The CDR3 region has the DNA TGTGCCAGCAGAGCCGGGACTAGTATACACAATGAGCAGTTCTTC.

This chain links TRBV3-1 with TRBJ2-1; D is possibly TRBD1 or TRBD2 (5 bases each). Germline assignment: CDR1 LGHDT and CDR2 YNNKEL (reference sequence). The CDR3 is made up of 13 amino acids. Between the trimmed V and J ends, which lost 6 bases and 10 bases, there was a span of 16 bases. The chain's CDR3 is CASSFGTVYEQFF. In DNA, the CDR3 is TGTGCCAGCAGTTTTGGGACGGTCTACGAGCAGTTCTTC.

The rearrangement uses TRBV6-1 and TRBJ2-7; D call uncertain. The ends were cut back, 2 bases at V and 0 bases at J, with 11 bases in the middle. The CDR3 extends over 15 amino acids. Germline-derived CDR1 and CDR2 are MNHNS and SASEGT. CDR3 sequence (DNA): TGTGCCAGCAGTGAAATAGCTGGAAGCTCCTACGAGCAGTACTTC. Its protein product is CASSEIAGSSYEQYF.

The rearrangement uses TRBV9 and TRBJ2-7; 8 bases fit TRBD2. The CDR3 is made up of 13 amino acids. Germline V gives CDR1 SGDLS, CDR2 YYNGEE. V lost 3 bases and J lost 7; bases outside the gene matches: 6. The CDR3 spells CASSAGGAREQYF. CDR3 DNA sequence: TGTGCCAGCAGCGCGGGGGGGGCGAGGGAGCAGTACTTC.